A selection of T cell receptor beta chains follows, all from one sample in a study of T cells in Graves' hyperthyroidism and ophthalmopathy. One entry per CDR3 protein, called by TCRdb with MiXCR from the multiplex PCR reads. The table has about 400,000 distinct CDR3 sequences, about 15% seen once; the top ten hold around a third. Material for sequencing was blood. The receptors stem from a woman aged 25 to 39 with Graves' hyperthyroidism. The CDR3 runs from the conserved cysteine through the conserved F or W. D genes are given only for firm matches. Expanded clones get a size class; other rows say once, few or many, or leave the size out.

v_call	clone_size	d_call	j_call	cdr3_aa	cdr3_nt
TRBV2	many	-	TRBJ2-2	CASKPGANTGELFF	TGTGCCAGCAAGCCCGGGGCGAACACCGGGGAGCTGTTTTTT
TRBV29-1	-	-	TRBJ2-7	CSVADPGGYEQYF	TGCAGCGTTGCAGACCCCGGAGGCTACGAGCAGTACTTC
TRBV6-1	few	-	TRBJ2-1	CASNPQLGEASSYNEQFF	TGTGCCAGCAATCCCCAATTAGGGGAGGCAAGCTCCTACAATGAGCAGTTCTTC
TRBV10-2	-	-	TRBJ2-1	CASSVVQNNEQFF	TGCGCCAGCAGTGTTGTCCAAAACAATGAGCAGTTCTTC
TRBV18	many	TRBD2	TRBJ2-3	CASSPNSGGFTDTQYF	TGTGCCAGCTCACCCAACAGCGGGGGTTTCACAGATACGCAGTATTTT
TRBV11-2	many	TRBD2	TRBJ2-3	CASSITSGRETDTQYF	TGTGCCAGCAGCATTACTAGCGGGAGGGAGACAGATACGCAGTATTTT
TRBV19	-	-	TRBJ1-5	CASSTIAVGPQHF	TGTGCCAGTAGTACCATCGCCGTGGGGCCCCAGCATTTT
TRBV20-1	many	TRBD2	TRBJ2-1	CSARDGTSVRNEQFF	TGCAGTGCTAGAGACGGGACTAGCGTTCGCAATGAGCAGTTCTTC
TRBV5-1	many	TRBD1	TRBJ2-1	CASSLATGQGAGNEQFF	TGCGCCAGCAGCTTGGCCACGGGACAGGGGGCCGGTAATGAGCAGTTCTTC
TRBV4-2	few	-	TRBJ2-7	CASSQVGADAYEQYF	TGTGCCAGCAGCCAAGTTGGAGCCGACGCCTACGAGCAGTACTTC
TRBV6-1	many	TRBD1	TRBJ2-5	CASSNDRGETQYF	TGTGCCAGCAGCAATGACAGGGGGGAGACCCAGTACTTC
TRBV11-2	-	-	TRBJ2-7	CASSSQPGHTYEQYF	TGTGCCAGCAGCTCCCAACCGGGACATACCTACGAGCAGTACTTC
TRBV19	few	-	TRBJ2-3	CASSIDGGRSTDTQYF	TGTGCCAGTAGTATTGATGGCGGAAGGAGCACAGATACGCAGTATTTT
TRBV16	-	-	TRBJ1-2	CASSQPTPNYGYTF	TGTGCCAGCAGCCAACCGACACCTAACTATGGCTACACCTTC
TRBV7-2	many	TRBD1	TRBJ2-7	CASSFDRGTYEQYF	TGTGCCAGCAGCTTCGACAGGGGGACCTACGAGCAGTACTTC
TRBV6-1	-	TRBD1	TRBJ2-7	CASSEWFDRGKEISNVYEQYF	TGTGCCAGCAGTGAATGGTTTGACAGGGGGAAGGAGATCTCCAACGTCTACGAGCAGTACTTC
TRBV24-1	many	-	TRBJ1-1	CATRRGLDTEAFF	TGTGCCACCAGGCGGGGCTTGGACACTGAAGCTTTCTTT
TRBV6-1	few	-	TRBJ1-6	CASTEGGVPSPLHF	TGTGCCAGCACCGAAGGAGGGGTACCGTCACCCCTCCACTTT
TRBV5-4	once	-	TRBJ2-1	CASSLRNPTYNEQFF	TGTGCCAGCAGCTTGCGCAATCCAACCTACAATGAGCAGTTCTTC
TRBV5-1	-	TRBD1	TRBJ1-4	CASSMGTATTNEKLFF	TGCGCCAGCAGCATGGGGACAGCCACAACTAATGAAAAACTGTTTTTT
TRBV6-1	-	-	TRBJ2-1	CASSYGGPNEQFF	TGTGCCAGCTCATACGGGGGTCCCAATGAGCAGTTCTTC
TRBV20-1	many	-	TRBJ2-1	CSALAVGSYNEQFF	TGCAGTGCTTTAGCGGTAGGCTCCTACAATGAGCAGTTCTTC
TRBV7-9	few	TRBD1	TRBJ1-5	CASSSTGDTQPQHF	TGTGCCAGCAGCTCTACAGGGGATACTCAGCCCCAGCATTTT
TRBV6-1	-	-	TRBJ2-1	CASSRASSYNGQFF	TGTGCCAGCAGTCGAGCTAGCTCCTACAATGGGCAGTTCTTC
TRBV2	many	TRBD1	TRBJ2-2	CASKGAGPTGELFF	TGTGCCAGCAAGGGGGCAGGGCCCACCGGGGAGCTGTTTTTT
TRBV12-3/TRBV12-4	few	-	TRBJ2-5	CASSLASSGETQYF	TGTGCCAGCAGTTTGGCTAGCTCCGGAGAGACCCAGTACTTC
TRBV2	many	-	TRBJ2-1	CASSEWRNEQFF	TGTGCCAGCAGTGAATGGCGCAATGAGCAGTTCTTC
TRBV5-5	many	-	TRBJ2-7	CASSSRSGNSYEQYF	TGTGCCAGCAGCTCTCGGAGCGGAAATTCCTACGAGCAGTACTTC
TRBV15	many	TRBD2	TRBJ2-1	CATSGVASGEPPLYNEQFF	TGTGCCACCAGCGGAGTGGCTAGCGGGGAGCCACCTCTTTACAATGAGCAGTTCTTC
TRBV20-1	many	-	TRBJ2-7	CSASVDSTYEQYF	TGCAGTGCTAGTGTCGACAGCACATACGAGCAGTACTTC
TRBV9	-	-	TRBJ2-3	CASSVEVTDTQYF	TGTGCCAGCAGCGTAGAGGTGACAGATACGCAGTATTTT
TRBV27	-	-	TRBJ2-7	CASSLSSPIHYEQYF	TGTGCCAGCAGTTTATCGAGCCCTATACACTACGAGCAGTACTTC
TRBV19	few	TRBD1	TRBJ2-2	CASQKGQGTGELFF	TGTGCCAGTCAAAAGGGACAGGGAACCGGGGAGCTGTTTTTT
TRBV28	-	-	TRBJ1-5	CASSLSGASKPQHF	TGTGCCAGCAGTTTGTCAGGGGCCAGTAAGCCCCAGCATTTT
TRBV28	many	TRBD1	TRBJ2-1	CASRETGNYYYNEQFF	TGTGCCAGCAGGGAGACAGGGAACTACTACTACAATGAGCAGTTCTTC
TRBV10-3	-	TRBD1	TRBJ2-2	CASSFRGYGQGSNTGELFF	TGTGCCAGCAGCTTTAGAGGATATGGACAGGGCTCGAACACCGGGGAGCTGTTTTTT